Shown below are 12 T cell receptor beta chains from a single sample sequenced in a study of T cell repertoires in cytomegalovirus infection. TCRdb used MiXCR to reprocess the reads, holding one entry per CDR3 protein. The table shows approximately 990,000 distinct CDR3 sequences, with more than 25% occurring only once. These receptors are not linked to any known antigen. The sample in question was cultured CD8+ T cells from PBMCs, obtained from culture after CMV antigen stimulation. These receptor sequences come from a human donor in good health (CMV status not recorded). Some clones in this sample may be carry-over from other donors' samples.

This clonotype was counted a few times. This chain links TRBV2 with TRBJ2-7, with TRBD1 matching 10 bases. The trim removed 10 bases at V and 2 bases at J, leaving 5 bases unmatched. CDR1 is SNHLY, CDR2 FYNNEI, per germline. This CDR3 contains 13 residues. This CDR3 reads CAIRQGATYEQYV. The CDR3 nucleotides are TGTGCCATCCGACAGGGGGCTACCTACGAGCAGTACGTC.

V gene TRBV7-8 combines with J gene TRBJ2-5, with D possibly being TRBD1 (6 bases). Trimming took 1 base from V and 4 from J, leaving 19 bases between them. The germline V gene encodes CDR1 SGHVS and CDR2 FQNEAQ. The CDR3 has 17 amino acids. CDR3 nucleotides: TGTGCCAGCAGCTTAGAACAGGGTATTACCTTTGGAGAGACCCAGTACTTC. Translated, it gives CASSLEQGITFGETQYF.

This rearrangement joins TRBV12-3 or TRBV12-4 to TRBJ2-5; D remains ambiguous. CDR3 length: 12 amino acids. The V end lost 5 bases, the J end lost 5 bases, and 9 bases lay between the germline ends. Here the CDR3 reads CASSPLPETQYF. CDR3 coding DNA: TGTGCCAGCAGTCCCCTCCCCGAGACCCAGTACTTC.

CDR3 nucleotides: TGTGCCAGCAGCTCCCCCCTGGAAAGAGCTAACTATGGCTACACCTTC. Translated, it gives CASSSPLERANYGYTF. This rearrangement joins TRBV13 to TRBJ1-2; D unclear. The germline V gene has CDR1 PRHDT and CDR2 FYEKMQ (reference sequence). The CDR3 runs 16 residues. Trimming shortened V by 4 bases and J by 0 bases, and 15 bases separated the two germline ends. The full variable domain, with the rest looked up from reference TRBV13 and TRBJ1-2, is AAGVIQSPRHLIKEKRETATLKCYPIPRHDTVYWYQQGPGQDPQFLISFYEKMQSDKGSIPDRFSAQQFSDYHSELNMSSLELGDSALYFCASSSPLERANYGYTFGSGTRLTVV.

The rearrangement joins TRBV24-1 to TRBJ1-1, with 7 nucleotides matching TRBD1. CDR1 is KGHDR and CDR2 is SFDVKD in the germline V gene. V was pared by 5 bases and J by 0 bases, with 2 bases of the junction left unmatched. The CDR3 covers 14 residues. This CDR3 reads CATSADRLNTEAFF. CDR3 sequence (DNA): TGTGCCACCAGTGCGGACAGGCTGAACACTGAAGCTTTCTTT.

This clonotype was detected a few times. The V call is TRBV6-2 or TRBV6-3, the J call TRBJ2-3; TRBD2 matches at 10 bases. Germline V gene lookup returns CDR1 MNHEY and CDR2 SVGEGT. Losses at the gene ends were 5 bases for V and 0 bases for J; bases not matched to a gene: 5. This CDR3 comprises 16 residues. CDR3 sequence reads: CASSTSGVTSTDTQYF. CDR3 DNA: TGTGCCAGCAGTACTAGCGGGGTGACTAGCACAGATACGCAGTATTTT.

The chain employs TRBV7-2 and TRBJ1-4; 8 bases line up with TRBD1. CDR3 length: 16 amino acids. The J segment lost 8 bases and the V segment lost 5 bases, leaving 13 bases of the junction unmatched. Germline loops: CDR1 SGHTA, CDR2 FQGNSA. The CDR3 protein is CASSPGGQGAREKLFF. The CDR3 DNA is TGTGCCAGCAGCCCCGGGGGGCAGGGGGCCCGAGAAAAACTGTTTTTT.

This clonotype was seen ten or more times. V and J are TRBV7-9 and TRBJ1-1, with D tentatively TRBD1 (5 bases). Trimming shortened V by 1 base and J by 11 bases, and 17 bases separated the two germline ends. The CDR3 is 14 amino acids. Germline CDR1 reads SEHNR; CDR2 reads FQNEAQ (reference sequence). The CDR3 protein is CASSLGGVMGQAFF. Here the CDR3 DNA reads TGTGCCAGCAGCTTAGGAGGGGTTATGGGGCAGGCTTTCTTT.

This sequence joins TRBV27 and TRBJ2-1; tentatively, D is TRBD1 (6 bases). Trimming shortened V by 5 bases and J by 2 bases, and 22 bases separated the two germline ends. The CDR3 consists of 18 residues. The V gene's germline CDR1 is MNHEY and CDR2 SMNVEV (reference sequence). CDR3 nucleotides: TGTGCCAGCAGTCCCCCTCGCCCCTCACAGGGTCCCTACAATGAGCAGTTCTTC. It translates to CASSPPRPSQGPYNEQFF.

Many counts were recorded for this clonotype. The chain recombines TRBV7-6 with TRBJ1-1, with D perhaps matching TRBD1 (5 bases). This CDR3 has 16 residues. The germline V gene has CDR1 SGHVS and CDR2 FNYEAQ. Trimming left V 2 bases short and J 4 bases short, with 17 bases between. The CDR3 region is CASSLYWSQGGTEAFF. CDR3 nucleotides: TGTGCCAGCAGCTTATATTGGTCTCAGGGCGGCACTGAAGCTTTCTTT.

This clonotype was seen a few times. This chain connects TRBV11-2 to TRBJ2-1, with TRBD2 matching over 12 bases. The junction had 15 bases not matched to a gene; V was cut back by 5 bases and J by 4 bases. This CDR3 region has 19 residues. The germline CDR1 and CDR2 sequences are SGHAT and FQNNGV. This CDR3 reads CASSARGWASGGVYNEQFF. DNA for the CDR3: TGTGCCAGCAGCGCGAGGGGTTGGGCTAGCGGGGGGGTATACAATGAGCAGTTCTTC.

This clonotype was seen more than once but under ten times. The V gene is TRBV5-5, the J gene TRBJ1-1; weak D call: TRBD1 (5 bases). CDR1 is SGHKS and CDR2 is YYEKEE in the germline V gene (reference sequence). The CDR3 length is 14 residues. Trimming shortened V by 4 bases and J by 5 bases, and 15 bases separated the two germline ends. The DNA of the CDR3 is TGTGCCAGCAGCAGCAGGGTGGGCGTTACTGAAGCTTTCTTT. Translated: CASSSRVGVTEAFF.